The clone carrying this TCR beta chain was seen repeatedly, ten times or more. Its antigen is still unknown. The CDR3 is 14 residues long. The germline CDR1 and CDR2 sequences are DFQATT and SNEGSKA (reference sequence). V dropped 0 bases and J dropped 0 bases, with 8 bases sitting between them. This record belongs to a study of T cells in Graves' hyperthyroidism and ophthalmopathy. Study-wide context: Specimen type is peripheral blood, collected at initial diagnosis prior to any treatment.

Amplified regions were TCR beta CDR3 sequences from RNA transcripts. With the HTBI primer set, the TCR CDR3 went through a first round of RT-PCR. TCRdb redid the calling of the multiplex PCR reads with MiXCR, one entry per CDR3 protein. This table holds about 400,000 distinct CDR3 sequences, around 13% found once. General observations from the study: Appearing also in blood were most of the thyroid clonotypes expanded above 0.001.

The chain recombines TRBV20-1 with TRBJ1-1; maybe TRBD1 (5 bases). The clonotype originates from a woman aged 18-29 years with Graves' hyperthyroidism. The sequencing input was blood. The CDR3, as DNA: TGCAGTGCTAGAGATGCCAGGGTGAACACTGAAGCTTTCTTT. It codes for CSARDARVNTEAFF.